Reported below is one TCR beta chain. The antigen is unknown. The junction departs from the called germline gene at one end, perhaps through a read error. One entry per CDR3 protein, called by TCRdb with MiXCR from the reads. The sample holds some 20,000 distinct CDR3 sequences, around 43% seen once. The data were obtained in a study of type 1 regulatory T cells. Germline lookup yields CDR1 LGHNA and CDR2 YNFKEQ. This CDR3 has 16 amino acids. The sequenced sample consisted of cultured T cells, either the whole culture or a sorted T cell fraction (not recorded which). The TCR comes from a human donor in good health. J is TRBJ2-2 and V is TRBV4-2; tentatively, D is TRBD2 (7 bases). The CDR3 is CVSRPEGGGPIGELFF. The CDR3 DNA reads TGTGTCAGCAGGCCGGAAGGGGGGGGGCCTATCGGGGAGCTGTTTTTT.